The 5 T cell receptor beta chains below were found in one sample sequenced in a study of shared clonotypes between healthy human individuals. Generated by immunoSEQ multiplex PCR, the TCRdb table keeps only in-frame clones and is missing some. The data show about 2.3 million clones, just under 95% seen once. The sequencing sample was made of naive CD4+ T cells from PBMCs. The subset: CD45RA+ positively selected. The origin of the receptors is a man between 18 and 29 years old in good health. Some clones in this sample may be carry-over from other donors' samples.

This sequence joins TRBV7-9 and TRBJ2-5; 7 positions match TRBD1. The CDR3 is 14 amino acids. V lost 4 bases and J lost 5; bases outside the gene matches: 7. Germline-derived CDR1 and CDR2 are SEHNR and FQNEAQ (reference sequence). The CDR3 sequence is CASSYRQGLETQYF. CDR3 sequence (DNA): TGTGCCAGCAGCTACCGACAGGGATTGGAGACCCAGTACTTC.

The rearrangement joins TRBV15 to TRBJ2-3, with 9 bases lining up with TRBD1. Germline-derived CDR1 and CDR2 are LNHNV and YYDKDF (reference sequence). The CDR3 spans 15 residues. The trim removed 6 bases at V and 1 base at J, leaving 5 bases unmatched. CDR3 amino acids: CATSPGQGGTDTQYF. For the CDR3, the DNA is TGTGCCACCAGTCCGGGACAGGGAGGCACAGATACGCAGTATTTT.

V gene TRBV27 combines with J gene TRBJ1-4, with TRBD1 identical over 7 bases. The germline gives CDR1 MNHEY, CDR2 SMNVEV (reference sequence). This CDR3 comprises 14 residues. Germline trimming cut 6 bases from V and 5 bases from J; bases unmatched to any gene: 6. CDR3: CASRPGQLNEKLFF. The DNA for the CDR3 is TGTGCCAGCAGACCGGGACAGCTGAATGAAAAACTGTTTTTT.

V usage is TRBV27 and J usage is TRBJ2-7; D unclear. CDR1 is MNHEY, CDR2 SMNVEV, per germline (reference sequence). V was clipped by 0 bases and J by 0 bases, with 12 bases between them. This CDR3 has 16 amino acids. The CDR3 sequence: CASSLSHRKASYEQYF. In DNA, the CDR3 is TGTGCCAGCAGTTTATCTCACCGGAAGGCCTCCTACGAGCAGTACTTC.

The chain employs TRBV6-1 and TRBJ1-2; 7 bases match TRBD1. Germline-derived CDR1 and CDR2 are MNHNS and SASEGT. V lost 7 bases, J lost 4 bases, and 9 bases stayed unmatched. The CDR3 loop spans 14 amino acids. The CDR3 sequence: CASNLRDRSYGYTF. The DNA for the CDR3 is TGTGCCAGCAACCTCCGGGACAGATCCTATGGCTACACCTTC.